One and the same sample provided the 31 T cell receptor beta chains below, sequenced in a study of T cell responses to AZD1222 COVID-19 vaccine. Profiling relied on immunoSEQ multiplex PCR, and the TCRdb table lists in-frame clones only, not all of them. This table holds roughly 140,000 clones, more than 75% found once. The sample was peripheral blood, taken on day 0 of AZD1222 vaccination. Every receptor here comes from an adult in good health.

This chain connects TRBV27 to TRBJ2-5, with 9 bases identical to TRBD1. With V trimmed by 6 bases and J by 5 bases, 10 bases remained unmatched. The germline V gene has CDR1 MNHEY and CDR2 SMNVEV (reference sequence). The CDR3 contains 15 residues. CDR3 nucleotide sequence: TGTGCCAGCAGCCATGGGACAGGGTATCCGGAGACCCAGTACTTC. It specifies CASSHGTGYPETQYF.

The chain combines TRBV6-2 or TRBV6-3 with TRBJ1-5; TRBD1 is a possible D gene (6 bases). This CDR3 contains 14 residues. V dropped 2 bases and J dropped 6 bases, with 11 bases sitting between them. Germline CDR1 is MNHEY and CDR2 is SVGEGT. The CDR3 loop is CASSYGGAGQPQHF. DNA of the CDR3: TGTGCCAGCAGTTACGGGGGGGCCGGTCAGCCCCAGCATTTT.

CDR3 coding DNA: TGTGCCAGCAGCAAAGTCTTCGCAGGGGGCTTTTCTGGAAACACCATATATTTT. Its translation is CASSKVFAGGFSGNTIYF. The chain combines TRBV21-1 with TRBJ1-3; the D call in the table, TRBD1, was not verified against the DNA. TRBV21-1 is assigned pseudogene status. The length of the CDR3 is 18 residues.

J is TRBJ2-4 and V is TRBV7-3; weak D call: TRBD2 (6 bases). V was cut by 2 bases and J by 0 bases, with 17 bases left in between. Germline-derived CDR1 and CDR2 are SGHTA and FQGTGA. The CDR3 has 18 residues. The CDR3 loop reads CASSLGADGREAKNIQYF. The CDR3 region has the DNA TGTGCCAGCAGCTTAGGCGCTGATGGGCGGGAAGCCAAAAACATTCAGTACTTC.

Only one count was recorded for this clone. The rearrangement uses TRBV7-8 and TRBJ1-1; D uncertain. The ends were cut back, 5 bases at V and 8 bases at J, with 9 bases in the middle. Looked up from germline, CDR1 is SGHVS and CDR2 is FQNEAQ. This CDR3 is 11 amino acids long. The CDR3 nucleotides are TGTGCCAGCAGCCTTGCATCCGAAGCTTTCTTT. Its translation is CASSLASEAFF.

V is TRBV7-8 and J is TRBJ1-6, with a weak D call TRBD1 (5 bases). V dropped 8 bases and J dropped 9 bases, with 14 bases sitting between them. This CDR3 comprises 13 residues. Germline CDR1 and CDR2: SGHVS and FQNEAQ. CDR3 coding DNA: TGTGCCAGCCGAGACGATACAGGTTCACCCCTCCACTTT. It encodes CASRDDTGSPLHF.

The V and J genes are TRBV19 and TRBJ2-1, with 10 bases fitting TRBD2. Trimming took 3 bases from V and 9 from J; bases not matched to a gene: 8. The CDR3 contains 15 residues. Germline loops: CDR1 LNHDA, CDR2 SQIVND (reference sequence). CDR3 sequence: CASSIGLAGEGEQFF. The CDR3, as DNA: TGTGCCAGTAGTATCGGTCTAGCGGGAGAAGGTGAGCAGTTCTTC.

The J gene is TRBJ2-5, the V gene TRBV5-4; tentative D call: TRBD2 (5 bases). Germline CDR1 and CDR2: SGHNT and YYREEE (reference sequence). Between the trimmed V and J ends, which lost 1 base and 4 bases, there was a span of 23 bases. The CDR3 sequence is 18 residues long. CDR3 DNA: TGTGCCAGCAGCTTGTTCCCCCCCGAGACTACCACTCGAGAGACCCAGTACTTC. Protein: CASSLFPPETTTRETQYF.

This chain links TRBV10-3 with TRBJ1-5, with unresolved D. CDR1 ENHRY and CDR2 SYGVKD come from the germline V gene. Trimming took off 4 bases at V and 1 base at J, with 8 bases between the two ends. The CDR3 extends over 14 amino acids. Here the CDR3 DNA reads TGTGCCATCAGTGGGACCGAGAGCAATCAGCCCCAGCATTTT. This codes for CAISGTESNQPQHF.

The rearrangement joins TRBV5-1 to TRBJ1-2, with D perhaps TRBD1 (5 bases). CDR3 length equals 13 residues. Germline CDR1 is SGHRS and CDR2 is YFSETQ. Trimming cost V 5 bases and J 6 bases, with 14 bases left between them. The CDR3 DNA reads TGCGCCAGCAGTTTTGGCGGAGGGGATGGCTACACCTTC. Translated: CASSFGGGDGYTF.

In DNA, the CDR3 is TGTGCCAGCAGCCAACAACCGGGACAGGGGCATGGCTACACCTTC. Amino acids: CASSQQPGQGHGYTF. This sequence joins TRBV3-1 (or the pseudogene TRBV3-2) and TRBJ1-2; 10 nucleotides align to TRBD1. Looked up from germline, CDR1 is LGHDT and CDR2 is YNNKEL (reference sequence). V lost 2 bases, J lost 6 bases, and 6 bases stayed unmatched. CDR3 length: 15 amino acids.

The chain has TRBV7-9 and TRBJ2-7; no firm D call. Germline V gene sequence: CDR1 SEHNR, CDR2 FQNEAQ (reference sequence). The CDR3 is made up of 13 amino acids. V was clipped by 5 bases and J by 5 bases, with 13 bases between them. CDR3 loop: CASSPPHDHEQYF. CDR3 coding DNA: TGTGCCAGCAGCCCGCCCCATGACCACGAGCAGTACTTC.

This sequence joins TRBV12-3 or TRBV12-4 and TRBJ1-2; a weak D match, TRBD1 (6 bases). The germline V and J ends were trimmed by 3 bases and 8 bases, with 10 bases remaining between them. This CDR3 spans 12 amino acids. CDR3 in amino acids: CASSFSGGGYTF. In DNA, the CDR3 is TGTGCCAGCAGTTTTAGCGGGGGCGGCTACACCTTC.

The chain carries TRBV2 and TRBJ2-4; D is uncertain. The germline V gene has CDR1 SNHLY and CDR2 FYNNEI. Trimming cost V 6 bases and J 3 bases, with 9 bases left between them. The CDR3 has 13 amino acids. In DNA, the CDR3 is TGTGCCAGCAGAGCCCCCGTCAAAAACATTCAGTACTTC. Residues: CASRAPVKNIQYF.

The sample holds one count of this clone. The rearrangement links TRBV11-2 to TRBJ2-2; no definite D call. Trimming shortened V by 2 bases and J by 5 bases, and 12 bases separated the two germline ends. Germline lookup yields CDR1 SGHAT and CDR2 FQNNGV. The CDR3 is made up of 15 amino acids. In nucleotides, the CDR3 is TGTGCCAGCAGCTTACTCCCCTTCAGAACCGGGGAGCTGTTTTTT. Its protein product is CASSLLPFRTGELFF.

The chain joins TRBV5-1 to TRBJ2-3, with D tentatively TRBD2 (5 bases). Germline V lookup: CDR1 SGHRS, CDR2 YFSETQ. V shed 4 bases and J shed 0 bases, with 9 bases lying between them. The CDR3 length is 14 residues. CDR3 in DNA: TGCGCCAGCAGCCTCCGGGATAGCACAGATACGCAGTATTTT. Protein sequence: CASSLRDSTDTQYF.

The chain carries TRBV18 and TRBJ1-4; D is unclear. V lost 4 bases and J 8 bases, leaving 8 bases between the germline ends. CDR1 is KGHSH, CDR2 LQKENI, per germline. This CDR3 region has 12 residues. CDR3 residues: CASSLWGEKLFF. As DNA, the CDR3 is TGTGCCAGCTCACTTTGGGGAGAAAAACTGTTTTTT.

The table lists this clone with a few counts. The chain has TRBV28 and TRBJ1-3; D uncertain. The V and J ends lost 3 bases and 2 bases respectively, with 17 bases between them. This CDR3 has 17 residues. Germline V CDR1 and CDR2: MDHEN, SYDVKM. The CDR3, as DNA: TGTGCCAGCAGTTTTATCCACTCATGGGCAACTGGAAACACCATATATTTT. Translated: CASSFIHSWATGNTIYF.

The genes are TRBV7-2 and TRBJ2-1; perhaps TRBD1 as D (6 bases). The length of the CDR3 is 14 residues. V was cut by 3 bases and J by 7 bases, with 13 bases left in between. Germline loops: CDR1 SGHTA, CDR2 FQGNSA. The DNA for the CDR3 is TGTGCCAGCAGCTTTGCCCTACAGGGAAATGAGCAGTTCTTC. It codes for CASSFALQGNEQFF.

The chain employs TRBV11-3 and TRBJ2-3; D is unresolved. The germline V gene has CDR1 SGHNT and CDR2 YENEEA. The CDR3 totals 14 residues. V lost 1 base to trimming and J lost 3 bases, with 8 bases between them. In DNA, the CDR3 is TGTGCCAGCAGCTTAGGACCTTATACAGATACGCAGTATTTT. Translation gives CASSLGPYTDTQYF.

The CDR3 sequence is CASKSWEAGNQPQHF. The DNA of the CDR3 is TGTGCCAGCAAATCCTGGGAGGCGGGTAATCAGCCCCAGCATTTT. The chain couples TRBV28 to TRBJ1-5, with D uncertain. Per the germline V gene, CDR1 is MDHEN and CDR2 is SYDVKM. Between the trimmed V and J ends, which lost 7 bases and 4 bases, there was a span of 17 bases. This CDR3 is 15 amino acids long.

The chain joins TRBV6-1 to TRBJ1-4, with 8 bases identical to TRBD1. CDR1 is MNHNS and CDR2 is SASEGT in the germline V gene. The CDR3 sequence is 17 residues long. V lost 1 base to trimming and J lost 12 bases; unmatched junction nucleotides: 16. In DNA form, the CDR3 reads TGTGCCAGCAGTGAAGACAGGGGGGGTAGGCCCCGAGCGGAACTGTTTTTT. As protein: CASSEDRGGRPRAELFF.

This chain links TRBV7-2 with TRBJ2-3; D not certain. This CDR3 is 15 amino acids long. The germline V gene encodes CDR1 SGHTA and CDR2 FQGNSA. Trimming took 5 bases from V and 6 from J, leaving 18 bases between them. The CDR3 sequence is CASSPLSVHSDTQYF. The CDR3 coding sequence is TGTGCCAGCAGCCCCCTTTCGGTCCATTCGGATACGCAGTATTTT.

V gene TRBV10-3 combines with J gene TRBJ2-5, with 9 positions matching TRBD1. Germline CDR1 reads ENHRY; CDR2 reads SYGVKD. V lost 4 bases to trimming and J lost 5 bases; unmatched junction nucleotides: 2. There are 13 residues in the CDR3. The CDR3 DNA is TGTGCCATCAGTGCAGACAGGGGGGAGACCCAGTACTTC. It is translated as CAISADRGETQYF.

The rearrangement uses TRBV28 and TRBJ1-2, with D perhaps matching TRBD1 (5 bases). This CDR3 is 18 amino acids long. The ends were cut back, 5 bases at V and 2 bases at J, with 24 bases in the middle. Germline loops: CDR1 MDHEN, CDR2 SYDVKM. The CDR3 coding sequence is TGTGCCAGCAGTCCCCTCCTGGGGGGAGGCCACCGCAACTATGGCTACACCTTC. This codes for CASSPLLGGGHRNYGYTF.

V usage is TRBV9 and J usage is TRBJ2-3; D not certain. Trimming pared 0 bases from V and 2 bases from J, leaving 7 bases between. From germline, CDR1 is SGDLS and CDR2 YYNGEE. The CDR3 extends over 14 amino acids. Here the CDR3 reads CASSVEMVTDTQYF. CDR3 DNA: TGTGCCAGCAGCGTAGAGATGGTCACAGATACGCAGTATTTT.

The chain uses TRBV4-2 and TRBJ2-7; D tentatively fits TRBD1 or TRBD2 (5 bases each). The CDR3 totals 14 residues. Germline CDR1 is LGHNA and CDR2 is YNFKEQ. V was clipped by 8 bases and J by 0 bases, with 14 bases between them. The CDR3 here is CASGTFRSSYEQYF. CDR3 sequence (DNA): TGTGCCAGCGGGACGTTCAGGAGCTCCTACGAGCAGTACTTC.

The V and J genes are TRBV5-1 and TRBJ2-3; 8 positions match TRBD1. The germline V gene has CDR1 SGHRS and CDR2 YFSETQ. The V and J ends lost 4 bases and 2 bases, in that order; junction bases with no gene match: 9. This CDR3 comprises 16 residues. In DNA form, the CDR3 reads TGCGCCAGCAGCCAAGGCCGGACAGGGCCCACAGATACGCAGTATTTT. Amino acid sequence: CASSQGRTGPTDTQYF.

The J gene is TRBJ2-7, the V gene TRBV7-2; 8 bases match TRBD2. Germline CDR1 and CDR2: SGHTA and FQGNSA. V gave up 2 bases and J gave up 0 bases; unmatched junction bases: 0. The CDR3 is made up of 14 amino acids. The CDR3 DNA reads TGTGCCAGCAGCTTACTAGCGGGCTCCTACGAGCAGTACTTC. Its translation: CASSLLAGSYEQYF.

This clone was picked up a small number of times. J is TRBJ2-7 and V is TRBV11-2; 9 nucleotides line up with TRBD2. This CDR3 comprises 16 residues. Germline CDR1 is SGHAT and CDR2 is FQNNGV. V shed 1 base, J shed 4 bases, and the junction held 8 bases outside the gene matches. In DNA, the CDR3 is TGTGCCAGCAGCTTAGTATGGCCCAGCGGGGGGTACGAGCAGTACTTC. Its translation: CASSLVWPSGGYEQYF.

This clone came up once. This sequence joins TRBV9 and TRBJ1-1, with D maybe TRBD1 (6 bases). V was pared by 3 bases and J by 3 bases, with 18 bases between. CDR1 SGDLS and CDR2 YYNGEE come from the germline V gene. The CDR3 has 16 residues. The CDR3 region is CASSGLPTGIDTEAFF. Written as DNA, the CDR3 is TGTGCCAGCAGCGGCCTTCCGACAGGTATCGACACTGAAGCTTTCTTT.